This T cell receptor (beta chain) emerged from a study of low-dose radiotherapy and immunotherapy resistance in tumors. Looking at the study overall: Oral administration of aspirin 300 mg daily occurred for four cycles, commencing at cycle 1 day 1.

Regarding time point: after trial treatment. Specified treatment: LDRT plus nivolumab, ipilimumab, low-dose cyclophosphamide and aspirin (RACIN trial). Each patient who was eligible had an advanced solid tumor with no tumor-infiltrating lymphocytes. Alpha and beta chains were covered, as first-strand cDNA relied on TRAV- and TRBV-specific primers. PCR amplification of the TCRs was performed with Phusion for 20 PCR cycles, and it relied on a constant-region primer together with a V-primer adapter. TCRdb itself ran the reads through MiXCR, one entry per CDR3 protein. The table includes tens of thousands of distinct CDR3 sequences, approximately 54% detected once. V dropped 5 bases and J dropped 2; count of bases not matched to a gene: 0. The CDR3 sequence is 14 residues long. Germline CDR1 SGHTA, CDR2 FQGNSA.

The chain is built from TRBV7-2 and TRBJ2-7; 13 nucleotides agree with TRBD2. This sequence originates from a male donor with gallbladder cancer. Here the sequenced sample was PBMCs, taken after low-dose radiotherapy plus immunotherapy. CDR3 coding DNA: TGTGCCAGCAGCGGGACTAGCGGGACCTACGAGCAGTACTTC. Translated: CASSGTSGTYEQYF.